This TCR beta chain was captured by sequencing in a study of monozygotic twins with inflammatory bowel disease (dated by TCRdb to between 2018 and 2020). In terms of the full investigation: The complete study included roughly 30 monozygotic twin pairs: 19 IBD-discordant Danish pairs and nine German pairs, of which four were IBD-concordant and five were IBD-discordant. The search for disease-associated traits relied mainly on comparing IBD patients with their genetically identical healthy co-twins within discordant pairs. Each individual had, on average, about 151 000 unique TCRalpha sequences and 181 000 unique TCRbeta sequences available for analysis. Broad study findings and their caveats: Fewer clonotypes were shared with other individuals by IBD patients than by healthy twins, most markedly in patients showing signs of disease activity. Different T cell subtypes could not be distinguished in the analysis. Background noise and inter-individual variability may have been introduced into the repertoires by the differing immunosuppressive treatments among patients. Repertoire similarity did not differ between concordant and discordant twins, possibly due to limited statistical power. The results gave no support for a single strong signal or clonotype linked to IBD. Measured by the inverse Simpson index, TCRbeta repertoire diversity was lower in IBD patients than in their healthy co-twins.

About this clonotype itself: It has no known antigen specificity.

From each donor, an approximately 2.5 ml peripheral blood sample was collected into PAXgene tubes and kept at -80 degrees C. Without any T cell sorting, total RNA was extracted from whole blood using the PAXgene blood miRNA kit on an automated QIAcube. Peripheral blood from monozygotic twin pairs who were concordant or discordant for inflammatory bowel disease underwent deep TCRalpha and TCRbeta repertoire profiling using unique molecular barcoding. Smoking habits were recorded for all twin pairs, and individuals were classified as current, former or never smokers. Receptors were amplified or captured by 5' RACE. The input for every TCR library was 3,500 to 4,000 ng of total RNA. For each sample, cDNA was synthesized in eight separate reactions using SMARTScribe reverse transcriptase. During cDNA synthesis, template switching introduced unique molecular identifiers that contained a 6-nucleotide sample barcode. Two nested PCRs of around 15 and 10 cycles amplified the TCRalpha and TCRbeta cDNA, and bead purification followed each PCR. Before amplification, the cDNA was treated with uracil DNA-glycosylase and purified using the QIAquick PCR purification kit. The second PCR added Illumina TruSeq-compatible adapters along with sample-specific barcodes. TapeStation and Qubit were used to check library quality and concentration, and 4.5 to 5 ng of each library was pooled. Pooled libraries were sequenced on an Illumina HiSeq2500 single-index Rapid Run with 2 x 100 bp reads and custom sequencing primers. The original pipeline was this. PCR and sequencing errors were corrected by UMI-based consensus assembly using MiGEC version 1.2.6. MiXCR version 2.1.1 was used for V(D)J alignment, clonotype assembly and CDR3 extraction. To normalise gene usage, clonotype sharing and MAIT/NKT TCR abundance, the analysis used the top 1000, 10 000 and 20 000 clonotypes per sample. Diversity was computed as the inverse Simpson index with the vegan R package after downsampling to 27 000 UMIs. Paired Mann-Whitney U tests on discordant twin pairs were used, with Benjamini-Hochberg multiple-testing correction. Following reprocessing of the reads by TCRdb, the data hold one row per CDR3 protein sequence and no DNA is available. The V and J calls follow TCRdb's processing rather than the paper's. The sample's clone listing holds about 160,000 distinct CDR3 sequences. Roughly 2.4% of the sample belongs to the ten largest clones.

The CDR3 holds 14 amino acids from the cysteine to the phenylalanine. This entry has no DNA. From a lookup of the germline V gene, CDR1 and CDR2 are ENHRY and SYGVKD. This clonotype originated in a human donor with ulcerative colitis or Crohn's disease, or a healthy co-twin of an affected twin (not recorded which). Source material: blood. The sequence joins TRBV10-3 to TRBJ1-1; the D call of TRBD1 rests on TCRdb alone, since no DNA is present to check it. The encoded CDR3 is CAISDQNREQTAFF.